A selection of T cell receptor beta chains follows, all from one sample in a study of cytomegalovirus exposure and HLA in healthy donors. Only in-frame clones appear in the TCRdb table, and some are missing; sequencing was by immunoSEQ multiplex PCR. The sample lists around 150,000 clones, around 96% occurring once. The specimen was PBMCs. These TCRs come from a woman in her late teens or twenties in good health and CMV-seronegative. Each CDR3 is given with its conserved first and last residue. D genes are given only for firm matches. Clone size is not always given. Where it is, it says once, few, many or a class for expanded clones.

TRBJ1-2	-	TRBV9	-	TGTGCCAGCAGCGCCGATTCCCCCGGGACACCCTCTTTTTTATATGGCTACACCTTC	CASSADSPGTPSFLYGYTF
TRBJ2-1	-	TRBV7-3	-	TGTGCCAGCAGCAAAACTACGACAGGCTACAATGAGCAGTTCTTC	CASSKTTTGYNEQFF
TRBJ1-2	TRBD1	TRBV5-4	once	TGTGCCAGCAGCTCCAGTCGACAGGGCCCCTACACCTTC	CASSSSRQGPYTF
TRBJ1-5	-	TRBV4-1	-	TGCGCCAGCAGCCAGGCTCCCAGTTCGGTGGGCCATCAGCCCCAGCATTTT	CASSQAPSSVGHQPQHF
TRBJ1-1	-	TRBV2	once	TGTGCCAGCAGTGGTCAGCGGGCGAACACTGAAGCTTTCTTT	CASSGQRANTEAFF
TRBJ1-2	-	TRBV21-1	-	TGTGCCGACCGGAGGGGCCCGACTAACTATGGCTACACCTTC	CADRRGPTNYGYTF
TRBJ2-7	-	TRBV27	-	TGTGCCAGCAGTTTGTTCAGGGGTTACGAGCAGTACTTC	CASSLFRGYEQYF
TRBJ1-2	TRBD1	TRBV4-3	-	TGCGCCAGCAGCCAAGACCTAGGACAGGGCTATGGCTACACCTTC	CASSQDLGQGYGYTF
TRBJ2-1	TRBD2	TRBV11-2	-	TGTGCCAGCAGCTTAGAGGGACTATCGGACAATGAGCAGTTCTTC	CASSLEGLSDNEQFF
TRBJ1-6	-	TRBV14	few	TGTGCCAGCAGCCAATTTACGTTTAGTTCACCCCTCCACTTT	CASSQFTFSSPLHF
TRBJ2-7	TRBD2	TRBV18	-	TGTGCCAGCTCACCACAGGGACTAGCCTACGAGCAGTACTTC	CASSPQGLAYEQYF
TRBJ1-4	-	TRBV5-5	-	TGTGCCAGCAGCTTACTCCCCGATCCAGGGGAAAAACTGTTTTTT	CASSLLPDPGEKLFF
TRBJ1-6	TRBD1	TRBV11-2	few	TGTGCCAGCAGCTGGGGGACAGCGGATAATTCACCCCTCCACTTT	CASSWGTADNSPLHF
TRBJ2-5	-	TRBV6-6	-	TGTGCCAGCAGTTACCCCCTAGGACAGTCCGGGACCCAGTACTTC	CASSYPLGQSGTQYF
TRBJ2-7	TRBD1	TRBV7-3	once	TGTGCCAGCAGCTCCGGGACAGGGGGCTACGAGCAGTACTTC	CASSSGTGGYEQYF
TRBJ2-1	TRBD2	TRBV6-1	-	TGTGCCAGCAGTGTGGGTAGCGGGGGGTACAATGAGCAGTTCTTC	CASSVGSGGYNEQFF
TRBJ2-3	-	TRBV9	-	TGTGCCAGCAGCGTAGAGGGGGTAAAGGCCATAGGAGCAGATACGCAGTATTTT	CASSVEGVKAIGADTQYF
TRBJ1-2	-	TRBV9	-	TGTGCCAGCAGCCCCCTGGGGGGATCTAACTATGGCTACACCTTC	CASSPLGGSNYGYTF
TRBJ2-3	TRBD1	TRBV6-5	-	TGTGCCAGCAGCCGGACAGGGGGCGCCACAGATACGCAGTATTTT	CASSRTGGATDTQYF
TRBJ1-2	TRBD1	TRBV6-1	-	TGTGCCAGCAGTGATGGACAGGGGAGGGGTGGCTACACCTTC	CASSDGQGRGGYTF
TRBJ1-2	-	TRBV5-6	-	TGTGCCAGCAGCTTGTATTTCTTTGAGTATGGCTACACCTTC	CASSLYFFEYGYTF
TRBJ1-3	-	TRBV6-5	-	TGTGCCAGCAGTTCCAACGGCGGGGGGGGAAACACCATATATTTT	CASSSNGGGGNTIYF
TRBJ1-5	-	TRBV4-2	-	TGTGCCAGCAGCCAAGAAGACACGGACCACGGGGATCAGCCCCAGCATTTT	CASSQEDTDHGDQPQHF
TRBJ2-1	TRBD2	TRBV18	-	TGTGCCAGCTCACCAGCTCCTGGGGCTTCGCGTAGCGGGGGGGAGACTCACTCCTACAATGAGCAGTTCTTC	CASSPAPGASRSGGETHSYNEQFF